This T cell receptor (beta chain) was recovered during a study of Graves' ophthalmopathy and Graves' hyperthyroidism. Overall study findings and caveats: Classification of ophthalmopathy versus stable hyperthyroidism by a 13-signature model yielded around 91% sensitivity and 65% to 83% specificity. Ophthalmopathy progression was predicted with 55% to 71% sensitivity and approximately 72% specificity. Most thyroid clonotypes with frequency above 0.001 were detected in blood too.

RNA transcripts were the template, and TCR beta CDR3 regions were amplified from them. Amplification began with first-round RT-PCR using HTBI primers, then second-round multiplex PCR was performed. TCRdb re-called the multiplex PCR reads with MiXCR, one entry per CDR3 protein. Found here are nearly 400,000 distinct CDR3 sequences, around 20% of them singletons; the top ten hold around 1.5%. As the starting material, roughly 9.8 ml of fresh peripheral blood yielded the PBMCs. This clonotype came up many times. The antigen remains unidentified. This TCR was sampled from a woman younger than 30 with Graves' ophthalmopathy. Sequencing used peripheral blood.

Here the CDR3 DNA reads TGTGCCTGGAGTGTAGGACGTAGCAATCAGCCCCAGCATTTT. This translates into CAWSVGRSNQPQHF. This rearrangement joins TRBV30 to TRBJ1-5, with D unclear. Germline CDR1 reads GTSNPN; CDR2 reads SVGIG (reference sequence). The CDR3 totals 14 residues. Trimming took 0 bases from V and 0 from J, leaving 6 bases between them.